A single sample gave rise to the 2 T cell receptor beta chains below, sequenced in a study of T cell repertoires in cytomegalovirus infection. TCRdb reprocessed the reads with MiXCR, giving one entry per CDR3 protein. The sample shows hundreds of thousands of distinct CDR3 sequences, roughly 16% of them seen only once. The sequencing input was PBMCs. The receptors stem from a human donor in good health (CMV status not recorded). Some clones in this sample may be carry-over from other donors' samples.

V usage is TRBV20-1 and J usage is TRBJ2-2; D possibly corresponds to TRBD2 (5 bases). This CDR3 has 17 amino acids. V lost 0 bases to trimming and J lost 4 bases, with 18 bases between them. Germline lookup yields CDR1 DFQATT and CDR2 SNEGSKA (reference sequence). The chain's CDR3 is CSARDRVRGSITGELFF. CDR3 in DNA: TGCAGTGCTAGAGATCGAGTCCGGGGTAGTATCACCGGGGAGCTGTTTTTT.

The chain joins TRBV19 to TRBJ2-1; 8 nucleotides align to TRBD2. Germline V lookup: CDR1 LNHDA, CDR2 SQIVND (reference sequence). V lost 4 bases and J lost 8; bases outside the gene matches: 10. The CDR3 consists of 15 residues. The CDR3 is CASSNSRGGRDEQFF. The CDR3 nucleotides read TGTGCCAGTAGTAATTCCCGGGGGGGCCGCGATGAGCAGTTCTTC.